Listed here are 22 T cell receptor beta chains from one sample, sequenced in a study of cytotoxic CD8 clonotypes in ibrutinib-treated CLL. Produced via immunoSEQ multiplex PCR; TCRdb's table is partial and in-frame only. The data show about 140,000 clones, around 93% seen once. The starting material was PBMCs, obtained after 12 months of ibrutinib treatment. These receptors all come from a human donor with chronic lymphocytic leukemia.

The genes are TRBV6-9 and TRBJ2-3; 8 bases align to TRBD2. The CDR3 has 14 residues. J lost 3 bases, V lost 4 bases, and 3 bases had no gene match. Germline V gives CDR1 MNHGY, CDR2 SVAAGI. CDR3 residues: CASSSPGGTDTQYF. CDR3 sequence (DNA): TGTGCCAGCAGTTCCCCGGGGGGGACAGATACGCAGTATTTT.

Comment on this clone: This sample also contains other DNA sequences that code for the same CDR3. The rearrangement joins TRBV7-2 to TRBJ1-1; D is unclear. Per germline, CDR1 SGHTA and CDR2 FQGNSA. This CDR3 has 13 residues. V was shortened by 2 bases and J by 1 base, with 5 bases between the two germline ends. CDR3 protein: CASSLSENTEAFF. CDR3 coding DNA: TGTGCCAGCAGCTTATCGGAGAACACTGAAGCTTTCTTT.

The chain combines TRBV4-3 with TRBJ2-2; no reliable D call. The length of the CDR3 is 14 residues. Germline assignment: CDR1 LGHNA and CDR2 YSLEER. The V gene lost 0 bases and the J gene lost 5 bases, with 7 bases spanning the gap. The CDR3 DNA is TGCGCCAGCAGCCAAGATTCGCGGACCGGGGAGCTGTTTTTT. It encodes CASSQDSRTGELFF.

This clone was counted between two and nine times. The V gene is TRBV7-9, the J gene TRBJ2-7, with 13 bases lining up with TRBD2. The CDR3 is 17 amino acids. Germline assignment: CDR1 SEHNR and CDR2 FQNEAQ (reference sequence). Unmatched junction bases numbered 9, after V lost 5 bases and J lost 2 bases. The CDR3 here is CASSPWTSGSGAYEQYF. CDR3 sequence (DNA): TGTGCCAGCAGCCCCTGGACTAGCGGGAGCGGCGCCTACGAGCAGTACTTC.

The rearrangement links TRBV7-8 to TRBJ2-7, with D maybe TRBD1 (8 bases). Germline CDR1 reads SGHVS; CDR2 reads FQNEAQ. The CDR3 is 14 residues long. Trimming stripped 4 bases from V and 0 bases from J, with 10 bases between. The CDR3 here is CASSYRGGSYEQYF. The DNA of the CDR3 is TGTGCCAGCAGCTACAGGGGGGGCTCCTACGAGCAGTACTTC.

This rearrangement joins TRBV9 to TRBJ2-3; perhaps TRBD2 as D (5 bases). CDR1 is SGDLS and CDR2 is YYNGEE in the germline V gene. Trimming pared 2 bases from V and 7 bases from J, leaving 11 bases between. The CDR3 length is 13 residues. The DNA of the CDR3 is TGTGCCAGCAGCGTCAGTCGGGGTTATACGCAGTATTTT. Amino acids: CASSVSRGYTQYF.

The V and J genes are TRBV7-9 and TRBJ2-2; D may match TRBD1 or TRBD2 (5 bases each). The V end lost 5 bases, the J end lost 9 bases, and 10 bases lay between the germline ends. The CDR3 contains 12 residues. Germline assignment: CDR1 SEHNR and CDR2 FQNEAQ (reference sequence). The CDR3 reads CASSLGPRELFF. The CDR3 nucleotides are TGTGCCAGCAGCCTGGGACCTAGGGAGCTGTTTTTT.

V and J are TRBV20-1 and TRBJ2-7; a weak D match, TRBD1 (5 bases). Trimming took off 2 bases at V and 12 bases at J, with 11 bases between the two ends. CDR1 is DFQATT, CDR2 SNEGSKA, per germline (reference sequence). The CDR3 extends over 10 amino acids. CDR3 in amino acids: CSARLTDLYF. The CDR3 DNA sequence: TGCAGTGCTAGATTGACAGACCTGTACTTC.

CDR3: CASSTGTSGIGYEQYF. DNA of the CDR3: TGTGCCAGCAGCACCGGGACTAGCGGGATAGGGTACGAGCAGTACTTC. The chain uses TRBV5-6 and TRBJ2-5, with 13 bases that match TRBD2. The J call is uncertain, as TRBJ2-7 better fits the DNA end. The CDR3 spans 16 residues. Germline CDR1 SGHDT, CDR2 YYEEEE.

The chain uses TRBV27 and TRBJ2-5; 11 positions match TRBD1. The length of the CDR3 is 17 residues. CDR1 is MNHEY, CDR2 SMNVEV, per germline (reference sequence). V was pared by 2 bases and J by 4 bases, with 9 bases of the junction left unmatched. CDR3 sequence reads: CASSLRTGGLGGETQYF. The CDR3 nucleotides are TGTGCCAGCAGTTTAAGGACAGGGGGCTTAGGAGGAGAGACCCAGTACTTC.

Regarding this clone: Other DNA sequences within the sample encode an identical CDR3. The chain uses TRBV9 and TRBJ1-1, with D possibly being TRBD1 (5 bases). Per germline, CDR1 SGDLS and CDR2 YYNGEE. This CDR3 region has 14 residues. V lost 2 bases, J lost 1 base, and 9 bases lay in between. The CDR3 coding sequence is TGTGCCAGCAGCGTCGGGACGGGGAACACTGAAGCTTTCTTT. This sequence encodes CASSVGTGNTEAFF.

In this sample, this clone turned up once. V usage is TRBV4-3 and J usage is TRBJ2-1; D might be TRBD2 (5 bases). V was shortened by 4 bases and J by 6 bases, with 16 bases between the two germline ends. Germline-derived CDR1 and CDR2 are LGHNA and YSLEER. The CDR3 spans 15 residues. CDR3 nucleotides: TGCGCCAGCAGCCCCCGAGTGGCGGGCACCAATGAGCAGTTCTTC. It is translated as CASSPRVAGTNEQFF.

The chain employs TRBV6-6 and TRBJ2-1; D possibly corresponds to TRBD1 (6 bases). V was cut by 5 bases and J by 9 bases, with 11 bases left in between. The CDR3 is 12 residues long. Germline V lookup: CDR1 MNHNY, CDR2 SVGAGI (reference sequence). In nucleotides, the CDR3 is TGTGCCAGCAGTCCAGGGGCCCTTGAGCAGTTCTTC. It specifies CASSPGALEQFF.

The chain is built from TRBV2 and TRBJ2-2; 9 bases are shared with TRBD1. Germline trimming cut 6 bases from V and 5 bases from J; bases unmatched to any gene: 7. The CDR3 length is 15 residues. Germline CDR1 reads SNHLY; CDR2 reads FYNNEI. The CDR3 DNA is TGTGCCAGCAGCGACAGGGGGGCGATTACCGGGGAGCTGTTTTTT. This translates into CASSDRGAITGELFF.

A remark on this clone: Compared with germline, one end of the junction differs, possibly owing to a read error. The rearrangement links TRBV11-2 to TRBJ2-6; 7 nucleotides line up with TRBD1. Germline V gene lookup returns CDR1 SGHAT and CDR2 FQNNGV. The CDR3 runs 15 residues. CDR3 DNA: TGTGCCAGCAGCCGGACAGGACCTGGAGCCAACGTCCTGACTTTC. As protein: CASSRTGPGANVLTF.

The chain uses TRBV28 and TRBJ1-1; D is unresolved. V was clipped by 3 bases and J by 0 bases, with 8 bases between them. Germline V gene data show CDR1 as MDHEN and CDR2 as SYDVKM. The CDR3 length is 14 residues. This CDR3 is CASSLSSVNTEAFF. The CDR3 coding sequence is TGTGCCAGCAGTTTGTCGTCGGTGAACACTGAAGCTTTCTTT.

This sequence joins TRBV18 and TRBJ1-2; D gene ambiguous. Germline V gene lookup returns CDR1 KGHSH and CDR2 LQKENI. This CDR3 spans 15 amino acids. V lost 3 bases, J lost 1 base, and 12 bases lay in between. The CDR3 DNA reads as TGTGCCAGCTCACCCAAACAAACGGTTAACTATGGCTACACCTTC. Protein product: CASSPKQTVNYGYTF.

Concerning this clone: The junction and the germline gene differ at one end; a read error may be behind it. V gene TRBV4-2 combines with J gene TRBJ2-7, with 7 bases identical to TRBD2. CDR1 is LGHNA and CDR2 is YNFKEQ in the germline V gene. CDR3 length equals 14 residues. The CDR3 loop reads CASSQDNYAGVMNF. CDR3 coding DNA: TGTGCCAGCAGCCAAGATAACTACGCGGGAGTCATGAACTTC.

This clone was seen a handful of times. J is TRBJ1-5 and V is TRBV30; TRBD1 matches 8 bases. V lost 2 bases to trimming and J lost 2 bases; unmatched junction nucleotides: 8. The CDR3 spans 16 residues. Germline V CDR1 and CDR2: GTSNPN, SVGIG (reference sequence). In DNA, the CDR3 is TGTGCCTGGAGTACGCCCCAGGGGGCCGGCAATCAGCCCCAGCATTTT. Encoded protein: CAWSTPQGAGNQPQHF.

The chain is built from TRBV6-5 and TRBJ1-2, with a tentative D call TRBD1 (5 bases). Germline loops: CDR1 MNHEY, CDR2 SVGAGI. V lost 3 bases and J lost 4, with 18 bases in between. The CDR3 loop spans 16 amino acids. CDR3 in amino acids: CASSYWGGYDSYGYTF. CDR3 in DNA: TGTGCCAGCAGTTATTGGGGGGGATACGACAGCTATGGCTACACCTTC.

The table lists this clone with a count of one. J is TRBJ2-7 and V is TRBV27; possibly TRBD2 for D (6 bases). Germline V gene sequence: CDR1 MNHEY, CDR2 SMNVEV (reference sequence). Trimming removed 6 bases at V and 5 bases at J, with 14 bases between. The length of the CDR3 is 13 residues. This chain's CDR3 is CASRAGSLDEQYF. DNA for the CDR3: TGTGCCAGCAGGGCCGGGAGTCTCGACGAGCAGTACTTC.

The genes are TRBV14 and TRBJ1-1; D is ambiguous. The germline V and J ends were trimmed by 1 base and 7 bases, with 1 base remaining between them. This CDR3 spans 10 amino acids. From germline, CDR1 is SGHDN and CDR2 FVKESK. The CDR3 here is CASSQVEAFF. Here the CDR3 DNA reads TGTGCCAGCAGCCAAGTTGAAGCTTTCTTT.